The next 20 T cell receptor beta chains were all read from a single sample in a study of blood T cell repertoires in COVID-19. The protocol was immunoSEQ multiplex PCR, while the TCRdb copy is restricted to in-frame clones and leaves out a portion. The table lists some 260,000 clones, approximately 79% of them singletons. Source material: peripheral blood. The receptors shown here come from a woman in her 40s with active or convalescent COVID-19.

The CDR3 nucleotides are TGTGCCAGCAGTAGATCAGGGGAAGTAGATGAAAAACTGTTTTTT. Residues: CASSRSGEVDEKLFF. This chain links TRBV6-5 with TRBJ1-4, with D tentatively TRBD1 (6 bases). The CDR3 loop spans 15 amino acids. The germline gives CDR1 MNHEY, CDR2 SVGAGI. V was clipped by 5 bases and J by 6 bases, with 16 bases between them.

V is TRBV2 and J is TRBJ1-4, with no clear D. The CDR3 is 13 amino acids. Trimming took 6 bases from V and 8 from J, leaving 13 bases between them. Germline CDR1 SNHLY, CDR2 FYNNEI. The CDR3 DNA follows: TGTGCCAGCAGCCCAGCGACGAGGGAAAAACTGTTTTTT. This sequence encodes CASSPATREKLFF. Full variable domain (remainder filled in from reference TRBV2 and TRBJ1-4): EPEVTQTPSHQVTQMGQEVILRCVPISNHLYFYWYRQILGQKVEFLVSFYNNEISEKSEIFDDQFSVERPDGSNFTLKIRSTKLEDSAMYFCASSPATREKLFFGSGTQLSVL.

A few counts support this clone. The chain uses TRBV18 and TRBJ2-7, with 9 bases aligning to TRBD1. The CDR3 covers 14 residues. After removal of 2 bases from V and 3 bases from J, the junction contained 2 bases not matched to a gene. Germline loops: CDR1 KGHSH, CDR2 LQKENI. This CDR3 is CASSPRTGDYEQYF. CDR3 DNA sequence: TGTGCCAGCTCACCAAGGACAGGGGACTACGAGCAGTACTTC.

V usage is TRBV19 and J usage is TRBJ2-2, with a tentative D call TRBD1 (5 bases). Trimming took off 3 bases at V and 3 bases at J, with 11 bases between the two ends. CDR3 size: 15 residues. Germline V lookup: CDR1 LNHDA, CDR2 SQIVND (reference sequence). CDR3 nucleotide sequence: TGTGCCAGTAGTATCATCCAGGGATACACCGGGGAGCTGTTTTTT. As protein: CASSIIQGYTGELFF. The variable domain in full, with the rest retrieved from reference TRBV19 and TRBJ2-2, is DGGITQSPKYLFRKEGQNVTLSCEQNLNHDAMYWYRQDPGQGLRLIYYSQIVNDFQKGDIAEGYSVSREKKESFPLTVTSAQKNPTAFYLCASSIIQGYTGELFFGEGSRLTVL.

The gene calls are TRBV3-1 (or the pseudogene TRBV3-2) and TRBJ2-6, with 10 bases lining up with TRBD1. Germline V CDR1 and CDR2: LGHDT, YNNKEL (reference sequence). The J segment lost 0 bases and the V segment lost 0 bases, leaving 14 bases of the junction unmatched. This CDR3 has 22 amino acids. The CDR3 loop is CASSQDGGRWGQGSSGANVLTF. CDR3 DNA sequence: TGTGCCAGCAGCCAAGATGGCGGCCGCTGGGGACAGGGGAGCTCTGGGGCCAACGTCCTGACTTTC.

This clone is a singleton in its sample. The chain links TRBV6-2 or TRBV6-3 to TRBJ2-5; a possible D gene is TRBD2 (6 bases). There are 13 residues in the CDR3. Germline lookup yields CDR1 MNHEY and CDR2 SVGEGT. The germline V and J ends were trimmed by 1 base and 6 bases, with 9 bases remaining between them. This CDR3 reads CASSYWDSQTQYF. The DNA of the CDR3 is TGTGCCAGCAGTTACTGGGACTCACAGACCCAGTACTTC.

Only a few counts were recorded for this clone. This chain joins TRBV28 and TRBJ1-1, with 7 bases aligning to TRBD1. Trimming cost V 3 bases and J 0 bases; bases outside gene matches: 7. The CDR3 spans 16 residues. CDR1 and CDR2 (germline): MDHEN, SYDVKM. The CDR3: CASSLVLTGLNTEAFF. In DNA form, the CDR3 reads TGTGCCAGCAGTTTGGTACTGACAGGGCTGAACACTGAAGCTTTCTTT.

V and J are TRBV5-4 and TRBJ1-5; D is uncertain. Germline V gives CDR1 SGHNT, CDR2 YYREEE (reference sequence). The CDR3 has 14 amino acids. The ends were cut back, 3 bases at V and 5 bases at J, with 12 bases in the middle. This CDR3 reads CASSSGLSDQPQHF. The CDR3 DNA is TGTGCCAGCAGCTCTGGACTTTCGGATCAGCCCCAGCATTTT.

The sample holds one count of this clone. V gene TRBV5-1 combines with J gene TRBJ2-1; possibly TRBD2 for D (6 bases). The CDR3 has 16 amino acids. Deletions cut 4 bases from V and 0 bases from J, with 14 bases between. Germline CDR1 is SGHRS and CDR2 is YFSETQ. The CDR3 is CASSPGAGPSYNEQFF. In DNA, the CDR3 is TGCGCCAGCAGCCCCGGGGCGGGACCCTCCTACAATGAGCAGTTCTTC.

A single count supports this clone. CDR3 residues: CASRAPGNTIYF. The CDR3 bases are TGTGCCAGCAGGGCCCCTGGAAACACCATATATTTT. V and J are TRBV12-3 or TRBV12-4 and TRBJ1-3; D gene unclear. The CDR3 runs to 12 residues. V was pared by 6 bases and J by 2 bases, with 5 bases between.

This CDR3 is CASSSRGLARQETQYF. DNA of the CDR3: TGTGCCAGCAGCTCCCGAGGGCTAGCGAGACAAGAGACCCAGTACTTC. V gene TRBV5-4 combines with J gene TRBJ2-5; D perhaps matches TRBD2 (6 bases). From germline, CDR1 is SGHNT and CDR2 YYREEE (reference sequence). V lost 3 bases and J lost 2, with 17 bases in between. The CDR3 is 16 residues long.

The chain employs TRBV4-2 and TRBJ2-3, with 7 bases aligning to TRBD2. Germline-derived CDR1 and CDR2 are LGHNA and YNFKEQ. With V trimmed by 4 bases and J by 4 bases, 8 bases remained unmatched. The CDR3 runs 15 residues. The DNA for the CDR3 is TGTGCCAGCAGCCCTGGACTAGTTTTCGCAGATACGCAGTATTTT. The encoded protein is CASSPGLVFADTQYF.

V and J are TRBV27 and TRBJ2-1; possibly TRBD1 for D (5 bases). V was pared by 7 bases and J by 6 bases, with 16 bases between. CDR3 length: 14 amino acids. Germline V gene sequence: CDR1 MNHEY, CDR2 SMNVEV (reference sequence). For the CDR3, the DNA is TGTGCCAGCACCCCAGGGTCAAAGGCCAATGAGCAGTTCTTC. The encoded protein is CASTPGSKANEQFF.

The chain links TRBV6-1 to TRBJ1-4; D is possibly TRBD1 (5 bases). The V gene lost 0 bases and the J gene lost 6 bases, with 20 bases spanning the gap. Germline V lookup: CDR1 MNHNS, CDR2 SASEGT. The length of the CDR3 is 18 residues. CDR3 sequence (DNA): TGTGCCAGCAGTGAAGCGCTCGGGGCGGGGAGAGTACATGAAAAACTGTTTTTT. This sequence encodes CASSEALGAGRVHEKLFF.

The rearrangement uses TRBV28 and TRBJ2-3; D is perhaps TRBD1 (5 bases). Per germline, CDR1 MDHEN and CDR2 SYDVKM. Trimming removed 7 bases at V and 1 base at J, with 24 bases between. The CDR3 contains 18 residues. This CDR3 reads CASTHPVGLIRGTDTQYF. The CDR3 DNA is TGTGCCAGCACCCACCCGGTGGGGCTCATTCGGGGCACAGATACGCAGTATTTT. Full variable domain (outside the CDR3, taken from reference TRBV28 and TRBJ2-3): DVKVTQSSRYLVKRTGEKVFLECVQDMDHENMFWYRQDPGLGLRLIYFSYDVKMKEKGDIPEGYSVSREKKERFSLILESASTNQTSMYLCASTHPVGLIRGTDTQYFGPGTRLTVL.

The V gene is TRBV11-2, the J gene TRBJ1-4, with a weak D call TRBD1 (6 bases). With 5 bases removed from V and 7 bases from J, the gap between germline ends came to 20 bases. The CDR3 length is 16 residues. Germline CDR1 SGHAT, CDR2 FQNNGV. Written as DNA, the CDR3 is TGTGCCAGCAGCCCCGGGACATTCGGGGGGGGTGAAAAACTGTTTTTT. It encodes CASSPGTFGGGEKLFF.

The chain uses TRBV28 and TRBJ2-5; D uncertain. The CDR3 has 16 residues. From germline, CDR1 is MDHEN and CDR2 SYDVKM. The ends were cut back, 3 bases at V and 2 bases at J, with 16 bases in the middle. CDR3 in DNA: TGTGCCAGCAGTTTCTCGAAACCCCCACTACAAGAGACCCAGTACTTC. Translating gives CASSFSKPPLQETQYF.

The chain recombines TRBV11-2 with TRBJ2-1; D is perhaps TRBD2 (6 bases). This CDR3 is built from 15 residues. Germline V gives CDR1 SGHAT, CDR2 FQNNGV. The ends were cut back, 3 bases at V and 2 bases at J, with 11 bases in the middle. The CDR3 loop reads CASSFAGNPYNEQFF. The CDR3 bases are TGTGCCAGCAGCTTCGCGGGGAATCCCTACAATGAGCAGTTCTTC.

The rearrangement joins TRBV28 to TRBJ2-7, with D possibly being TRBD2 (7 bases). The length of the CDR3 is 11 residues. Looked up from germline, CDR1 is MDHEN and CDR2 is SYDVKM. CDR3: CAVGGRNEQYF. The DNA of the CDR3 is TGTGCTGTCGGGGGGCGCAACGAGCAGTACTTC.

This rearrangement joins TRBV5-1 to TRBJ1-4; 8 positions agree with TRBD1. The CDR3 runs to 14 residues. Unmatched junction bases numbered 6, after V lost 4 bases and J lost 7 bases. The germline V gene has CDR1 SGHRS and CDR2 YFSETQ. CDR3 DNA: TGCGCCAGCAGCGTTCAGGGGGCGCGTGAAAAACTGTTTTTT. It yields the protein CASSVQGAREKLFF.